The 6 T cell receptor beta chains listed next were all sequenced from one sample in a study of cytomegalovirus exposure and HLA in healthy donors. PCR used 60 Vbeta primers and 13 Jbeta primers. The data were produced by immunoSEQ multiplex PCR, yet TCRdb's version contains in-frame clones alone and is incomplete. Among some 160,000 clones listed, roughly 80% were seen once. Input material: PBMCs. The receptor source for this set is a male donor in good health and CMV-seropositive.

The table lists this clone with a count of one. V and J are TRBV5-1 and TRBJ2-5; D remains unclear. Germline loops: CDR1 SGHRS, CDR2 YFSETQ. The ends were cut back, 0 bases at V and 9 bases at J, with 12 bases in the middle. This CDR3 spans 13 amino acids. The CDR3 reads CASSLGLESSQYF. The CDR3 nucleotides read TGCGCCAGCAGCTTGGGACTGGAGTCGTCCCAGTACTTC.

V and J are TRBV6-4 and TRBJ2-3; TRBD2 might be the D (5 bases). The germline gives CDR1 MRHNA, CDR2 SNTAGT. Deletions cut 8 bases from V and 6 bases from J, with 18 bases between. The CDR3 spans 14 residues. The CDR3 sequence is CASSSLPGSDTQYF. The CDR3, as DNA: TGTGCCAGCTCTAGCCTTCCCGGCTCGGATACGCAGTATTTT.

This chain uses TRBV6-1 with TRBJ1-1, with TRBD1 matching 9 bases. CDR1 MNHNS and CDR2 SASEGT come from the germline V gene. The CDR3 contains 14 residues. Trimming at V came to 7 bases and at J to 5 bases, leaving 8 bases not matched to a gene. The CDR3 loop is CASIRSQGATEAFF. The CDR3 coding sequence is TGTGCCAGCATTCGGTCACAGGGGGCAACTGAAGCTTTCTTT.

This chain links TRBV18 with TRBJ1-3; D unresolved. V lost 3 bases to trimming and J lost 4 bases, with 16 bases between them. Germline V gene data show CDR1 as KGHSH and CDR2 as LQKENI. The CDR3 has 16 residues. The CDR3 sequence: CASSPVVRSEGNTIYF. The DNA for the CDR3 is TGTGCCAGCTCACCGGTCGTCAGGTCGGAAGGAAACACCATATATTTT.

There are a few counts of this clone. The chain links TRBV19 to TRBJ1-2, with D possibly matching TRBD1 (6 bases). CDR1 LNHDA and CDR2 SQIVND come from the germline V gene (reference sequence). The CDR3 covers 12 residues. V lost 7 bases, J lost 4 bases, and 10 bases lay in between. The CDR3 here is CASTTGTYGYTF. DNA for the CDR3: TGTGCCAGTACTACAGGGACCTATGGCTACACCTTC.

The chain recombines TRBV2 with TRBJ2-1; D may be TRBD2 (5 bases). The germline V gene has CDR1 SNHLY and CDR2 FYNNEI. Trimming cost V 6 bases and J 7 bases, with 10 bases left between them. The CDR3 totals 12 residues. DNA of the CDR3: TGTGCCAGCAGGACCCGGAGGAATGAGCAGTTCTTC. Translated: CASRTRRNEQFF.